What follows is one T cell receptor beta chain and its context. A much bigger clone sits one base away, suggesting this may be a read error. This record belongs to a study of T cells in Graves' hyperthyroidism and ophthalmopathy. The source material, RNA transcripts, was used to amplify TCR beta CDR3 regions. HTBI primers were used for first-round RT-PCR of the TCR CDR3. TCRdb fed the multiplex PCR reads into MiXCR, producing one record per CDR3 protein. The profile shows roughly 800,000 distinct CDR3 sequences, roughly 37% of them singletons. Germline assignment: CDR1 SGHVS and CDR2 FNYEAQ. CDR3 length equals 11 residues.

Sequencing used blood. The V gene is TRBV7-6, the J gene TRBJ1-1; D unresolved. The sequence derives from a young man with Graves' hyperthyroidism. CDR3 DNA: TGTACCAGCTACGTGGCGGTTGAAGCTTTCTTT. Its translation: CTSYVAVEAFF.